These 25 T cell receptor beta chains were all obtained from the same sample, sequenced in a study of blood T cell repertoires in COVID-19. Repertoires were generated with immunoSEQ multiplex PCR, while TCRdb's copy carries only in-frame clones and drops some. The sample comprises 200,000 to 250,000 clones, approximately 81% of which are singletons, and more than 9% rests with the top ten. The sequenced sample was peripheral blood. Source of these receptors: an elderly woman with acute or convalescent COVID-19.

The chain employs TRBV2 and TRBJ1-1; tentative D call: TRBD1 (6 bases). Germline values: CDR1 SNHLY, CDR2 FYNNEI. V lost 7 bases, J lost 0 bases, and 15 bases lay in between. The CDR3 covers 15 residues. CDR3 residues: CASNEQGVLNTEAFF. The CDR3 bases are TGTGCCAGCAACGAACAGGGAGTACTGAACACTGAAGCTTTCTTT.

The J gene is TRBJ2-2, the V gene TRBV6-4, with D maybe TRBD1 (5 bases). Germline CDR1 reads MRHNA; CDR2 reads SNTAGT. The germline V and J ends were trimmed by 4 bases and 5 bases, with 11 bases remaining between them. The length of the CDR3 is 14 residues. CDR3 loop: CASSVQGWTGELFF. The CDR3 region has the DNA TGTGCCAGCAGTGTCCAGGGTTGGACCGGGGAGCTGTTTTTT.

In nucleotides, the CDR3 is TGTGCCAGCAGTGTTCTGACTAGCGGGGGGGGAAAGACCCAGTACTTC. Translated, it gives CASSVLTSGGGKTQYF. The chain carries TRBV2 and TRBJ2-5, with 14 bases identical to TRBD2. Trimming cost V 4 bases and J 6 bases; bases outside gene matches: 7. Germline CDR1 reads SNHLY; CDR2 reads FYNNEI. The CDR3 loop spans 16 amino acids.

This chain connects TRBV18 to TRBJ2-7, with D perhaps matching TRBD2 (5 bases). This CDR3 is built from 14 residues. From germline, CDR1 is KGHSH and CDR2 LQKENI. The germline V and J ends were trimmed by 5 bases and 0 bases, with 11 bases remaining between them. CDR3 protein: CASSRAGSSYEQYF. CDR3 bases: TGTGCCAGCTCAAGGGCTGGGAGCTCCTACGAGCAGTACTTC. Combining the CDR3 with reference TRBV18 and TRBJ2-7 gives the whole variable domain NAGVMQNPRHLVRRRGQEARLRCSPMKGHSHVYWYRQLPEEGLKFMVYLQKENIIDESGMPKERFSAEFPKEGPSILRIQQVVRGDSAAYFCASSRAGSSYEQYFGPGTRLTVT.

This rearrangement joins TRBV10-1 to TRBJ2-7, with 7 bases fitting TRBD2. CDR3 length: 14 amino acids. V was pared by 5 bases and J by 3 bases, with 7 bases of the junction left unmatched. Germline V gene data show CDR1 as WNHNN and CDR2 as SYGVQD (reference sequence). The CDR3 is CASSHSGGFYEQYF. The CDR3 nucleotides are TGCGCCAGCAGTCATTCGGGGGGTTTCTACGAGCAGTACTTC.

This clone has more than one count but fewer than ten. CDR3 region: CASSGEREVVHEQYF. CDR3 nucleotide sequence: TGTGCCAGCAGCGGGGAGCGGGAGGTGGTCCACGAGCAGTACTTC. The V and J genes are TRBV7-9 and TRBJ2-7; 9 bases are a match to TRBD2. V lost 5 bases and J lost 5; bases outside the gene matches: 10. CDR1 and CDR2 (germline): SEHNR, FQNEAQ (reference sequence). This CDR3 has 15 residues.

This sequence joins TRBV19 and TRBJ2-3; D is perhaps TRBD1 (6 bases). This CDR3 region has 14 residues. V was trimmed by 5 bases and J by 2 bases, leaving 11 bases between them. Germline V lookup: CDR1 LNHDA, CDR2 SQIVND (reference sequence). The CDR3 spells CASSFGQPTDTQYF. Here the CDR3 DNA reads TGTGCCAGTAGTTTCGGACAGCCCACAGATACGCAGTATTTT. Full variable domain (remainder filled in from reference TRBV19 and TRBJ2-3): DGGITQSPKYLFRKEGQNVTLSCEQNLNHDAMYWYRQDPGQGLRLIYYSQIVNDFQKGDIAEGYSVSREKKESFPLTVTSAQKNPTAFYLCASSFGQPTDTQYFGPGTRLTVL.

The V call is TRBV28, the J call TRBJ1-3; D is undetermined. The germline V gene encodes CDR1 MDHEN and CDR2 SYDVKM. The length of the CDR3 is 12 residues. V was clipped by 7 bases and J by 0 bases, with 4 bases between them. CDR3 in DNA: TGTGCCAGCACCAGCTCTGGAAACACCATATATTTT. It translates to CASTSSGNTIYF. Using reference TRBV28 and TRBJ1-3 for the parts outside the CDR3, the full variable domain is DVKVTQSSRYLVKRTGEKVFLECVQDMDHENMFWYRQDPGLGLRLIYFSYDVKMKEKGDIPEGYSVSREKKERFSLILESASTNQTSMYLCASTSSGNTIYFGEGSWLTVV.

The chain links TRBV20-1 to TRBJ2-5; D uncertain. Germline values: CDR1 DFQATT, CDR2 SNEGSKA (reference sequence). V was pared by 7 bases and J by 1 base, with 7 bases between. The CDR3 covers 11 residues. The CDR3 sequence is CSVRVQETQYF. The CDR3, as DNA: TGCAGTGTTCGGGTCCAAGAGACCCAGTACTTC.

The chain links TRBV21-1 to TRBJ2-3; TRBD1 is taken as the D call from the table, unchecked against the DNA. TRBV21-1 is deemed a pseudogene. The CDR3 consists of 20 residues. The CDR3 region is CASSKFRTGRGLAPTDTQYF. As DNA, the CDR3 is TGTGCCAGCAGCAAATTTAGGACAGGGAGGGGACTTGCCCCCACAGATACGCAGTATTTT.

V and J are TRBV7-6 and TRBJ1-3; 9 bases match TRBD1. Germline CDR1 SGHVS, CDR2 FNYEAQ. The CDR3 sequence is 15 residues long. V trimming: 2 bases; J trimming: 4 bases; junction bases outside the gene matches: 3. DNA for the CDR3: TGTGCCAGCAGCTTAAACAGGGGGCAAGGAAACACCATATATTTT. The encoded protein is CASSLNRGQGNTIYF.

The CDR3 loop is CATSDPARANEQFF. CDR3 DNA: TGTGCCACCAGTGATCCGGCTAGAGCCAATGAGCAGTTCTTC. The chain uses TRBV24-1 and TRBJ2-1, with no clear D. CDR3 size: 14 residues. Germline CDR1 reads KGHDR; CDR2 reads SFDVKD. V was pared by 3 bases and J by 6 bases, with 11 bases between.

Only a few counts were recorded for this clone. The CDR3 coding sequence is TGTGCCAGCAGTGAAGGGCTAGCGACCGAGCAGTACTTC. Residues: CASSEGLATEQYF. V usage is TRBV25-1 and J usage is TRBJ2-7; the D gene is possibly TRBD2 (6 bases). Germline V CDR1 and CDR2: MGHDK, SYGVNS. V lost 2 bases and J lost 6, with 11 bases in between. This CDR3 has 13 residues.

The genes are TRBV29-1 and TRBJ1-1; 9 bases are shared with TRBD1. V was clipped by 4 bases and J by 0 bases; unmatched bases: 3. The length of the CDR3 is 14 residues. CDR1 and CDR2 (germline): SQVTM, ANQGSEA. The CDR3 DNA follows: TGCAGCGTTGCTGGGACAGGGCTGAACACTGAAGCTTTCTTT. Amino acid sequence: CSVAGTGLNTEAFF.

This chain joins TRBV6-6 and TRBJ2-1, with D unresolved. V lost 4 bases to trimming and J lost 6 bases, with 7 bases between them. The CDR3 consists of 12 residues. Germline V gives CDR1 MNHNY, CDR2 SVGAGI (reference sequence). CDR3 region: CASSWAGNEQFF. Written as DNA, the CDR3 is TGTGCCAGCAGTTGGGCAGGCAATGAGCAGTTCTTC.

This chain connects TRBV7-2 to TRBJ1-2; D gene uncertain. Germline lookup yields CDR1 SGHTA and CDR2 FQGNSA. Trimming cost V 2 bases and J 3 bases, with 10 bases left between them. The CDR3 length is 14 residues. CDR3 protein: CASSLIAVYYGYTF. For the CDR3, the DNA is TGTGCCAGCAGCTTAATCGCGGTCTACTATGGCTACACCTTC.

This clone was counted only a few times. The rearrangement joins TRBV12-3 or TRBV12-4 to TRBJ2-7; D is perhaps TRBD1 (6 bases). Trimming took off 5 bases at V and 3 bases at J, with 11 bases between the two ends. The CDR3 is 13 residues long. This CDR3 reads CASSTGQSYEQYF. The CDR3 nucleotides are TGTGCCAGCAGTACCGGACAGAGCTACGAGCAGTACTTC.

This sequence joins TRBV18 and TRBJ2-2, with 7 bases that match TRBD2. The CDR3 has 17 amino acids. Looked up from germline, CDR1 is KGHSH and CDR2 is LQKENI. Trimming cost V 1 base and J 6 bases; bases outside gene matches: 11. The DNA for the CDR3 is TGTGCCAGCTCACCACAGCCTACGGGGGGAGGCTCCGGGGAGCTGTTTTTT. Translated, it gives CASSPQPTGGGSGELFF.

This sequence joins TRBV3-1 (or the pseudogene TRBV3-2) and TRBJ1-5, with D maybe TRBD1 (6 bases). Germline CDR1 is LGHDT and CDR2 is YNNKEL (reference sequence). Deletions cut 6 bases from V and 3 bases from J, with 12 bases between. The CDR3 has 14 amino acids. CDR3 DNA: TGTGCCAGCAGGTGTCAGGGGCTCAATCAGCCCCAGCATTTT. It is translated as CASRCQGLNQPQHF.

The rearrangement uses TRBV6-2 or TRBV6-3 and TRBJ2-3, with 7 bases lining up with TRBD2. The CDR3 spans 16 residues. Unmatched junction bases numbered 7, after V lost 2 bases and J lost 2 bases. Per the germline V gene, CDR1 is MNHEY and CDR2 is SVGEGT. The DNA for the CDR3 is TGTGCCAGCAGTTACGGGACTCGGGGGGACACAGATACGCAGTATTTT. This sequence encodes CASSYGTRGDTDTQYF.

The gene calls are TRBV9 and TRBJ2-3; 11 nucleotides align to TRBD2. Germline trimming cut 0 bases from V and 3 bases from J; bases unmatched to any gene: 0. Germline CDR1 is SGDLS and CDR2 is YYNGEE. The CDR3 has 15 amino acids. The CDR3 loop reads CASSVASGRTDTQYF. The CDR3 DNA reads TGTGCCAGCAGCGTAGCTAGCGGGAGGACAGATACGCAGTATTTT.

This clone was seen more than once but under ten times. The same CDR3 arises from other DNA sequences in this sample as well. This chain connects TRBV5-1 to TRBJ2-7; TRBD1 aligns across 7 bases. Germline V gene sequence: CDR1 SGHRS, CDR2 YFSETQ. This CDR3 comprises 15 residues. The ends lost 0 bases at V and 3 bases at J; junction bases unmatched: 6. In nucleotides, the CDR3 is TGCGCCAGCAGCTTGGGGACAGGAGATTTCTACGAGCAGTACTTC. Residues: CASSLGTGDFYEQYF.

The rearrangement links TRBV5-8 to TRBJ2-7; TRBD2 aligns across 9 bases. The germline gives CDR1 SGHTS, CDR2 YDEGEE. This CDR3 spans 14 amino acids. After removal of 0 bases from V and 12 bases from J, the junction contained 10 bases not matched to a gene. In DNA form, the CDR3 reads TGTGCCAGCAGCTTGGAACCTGCCGGGCGGGAGGGGTACTTC. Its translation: CASSLEPAGREGYF.

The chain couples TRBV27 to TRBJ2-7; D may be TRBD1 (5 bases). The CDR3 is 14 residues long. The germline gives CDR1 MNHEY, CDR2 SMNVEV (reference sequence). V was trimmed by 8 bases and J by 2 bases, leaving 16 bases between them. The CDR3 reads CASSLGAGPYEQYF. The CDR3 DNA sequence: TGTGCCAGCTCCTTAGGGGCAGGGCCCTACGAGCAGTACTTC.

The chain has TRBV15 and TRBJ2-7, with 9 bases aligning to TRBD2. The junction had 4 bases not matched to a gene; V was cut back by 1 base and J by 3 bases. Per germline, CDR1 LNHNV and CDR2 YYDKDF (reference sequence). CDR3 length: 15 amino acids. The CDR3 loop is CATSRAGREGYEQYF. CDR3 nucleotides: TGTGCCACCAGCAGAGCGGGGCGGGAGGGCTACGAGCAGTACTTC.